The entry below describes one T cell receptor beta chain. Its binding antigen is unknown. Base qualities are not provided; no much larger clone lies one nucleotide away. The record originates from a study of technical replicates of blood from several donors (dated by TCRdb to between 2016 and 2019). Receptor amplification or capture employed the immunoSEQ multiplex PCR assay. In its TCRdb copy, this immuneACCESS table keeps in-frame sequences only and misses some clones. Where compared with another copy, unresolved V genes explain less than half of these, and the others have no known cause. For this sample the table gives more than 90,000 clones, of which 95% were detected only once. 0.2% to 0.25% of the sample is taken by the ten largest. Germline trimming amounts to 4 bases on V and 6 bases on J, with 9 as the count of junction bases outside the gene matches. The CDR3 numbers 15 residues from cysteine through phenylalanine. Of the read, only the CDR3 DNA is kept; its 45 bases are in frame from base 1. The CDR1 and CDR2 encoded by the germline V gene (reference sequence) are LNHDA and SQIVND.

The sample consisted of T cells isolated from PBMCs. Rearrangement joined TRBV19 to TRBJ2-1; 7 central nucleotides agree with TRBD1. This TCR derives from a human donor in good health. The CDR3 has the sequence CASSTPDRAPNEQFF. The nucleotides read TGTGCCAGTAGTACCCCAGACAGGGCGCCCAATGAGCAGTTCTTC.